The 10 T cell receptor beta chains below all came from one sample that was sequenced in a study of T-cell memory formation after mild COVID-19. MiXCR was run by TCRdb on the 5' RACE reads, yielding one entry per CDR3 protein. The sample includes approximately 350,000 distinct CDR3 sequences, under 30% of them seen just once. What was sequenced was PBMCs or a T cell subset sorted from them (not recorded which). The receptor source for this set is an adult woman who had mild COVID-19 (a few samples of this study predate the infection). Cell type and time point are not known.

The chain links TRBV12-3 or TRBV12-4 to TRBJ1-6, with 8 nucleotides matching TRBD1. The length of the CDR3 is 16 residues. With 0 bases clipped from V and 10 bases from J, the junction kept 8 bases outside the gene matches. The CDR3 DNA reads TGTGCCAGCAGTTTAGCAATCCGACAGGGGAGATCACCCCTCCACTTT. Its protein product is CASSLAIRQGRSPLHF.

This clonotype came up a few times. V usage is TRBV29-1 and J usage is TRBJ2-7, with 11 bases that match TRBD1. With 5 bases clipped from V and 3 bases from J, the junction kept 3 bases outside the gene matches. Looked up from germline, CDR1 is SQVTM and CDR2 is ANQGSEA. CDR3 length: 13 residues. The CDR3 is CSVPGQGGYEQYF. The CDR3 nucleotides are TGCAGCGTTCCGGGACAGGGGGGCTACGAGCAGTACTTC.

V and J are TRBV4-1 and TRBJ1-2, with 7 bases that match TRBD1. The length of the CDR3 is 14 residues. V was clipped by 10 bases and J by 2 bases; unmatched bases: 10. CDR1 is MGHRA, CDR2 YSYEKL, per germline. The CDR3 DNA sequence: TGCGCCACCAAACTCCGGGACAGCAACTATGGCTACACCTTC. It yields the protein CATKLRDSNYGYTF.

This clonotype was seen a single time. Here the CDR3 DNA reads TGTGCCAGCAGCCGCCACCCTCCGGAGACCCAGTACTTC. Its protein product is CASSRHPPETQYF. V is TRBV3-1 and J is TRBJ2-5; no reliable D call. The germline gives CDR1 LGHDT, CDR2 YNNKEL (reference sequence). V was shortened by 4 bases and J by 5 bases, with 11 bases between the two germline ends. The CDR3 length is 13 residues.

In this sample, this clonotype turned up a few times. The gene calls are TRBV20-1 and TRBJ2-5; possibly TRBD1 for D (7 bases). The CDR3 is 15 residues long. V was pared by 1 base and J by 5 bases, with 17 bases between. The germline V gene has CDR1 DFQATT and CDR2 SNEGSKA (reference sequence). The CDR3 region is CSARGGTTGRETQYF. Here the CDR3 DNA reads TGCAGTGCTAGAGGGGGGACGACAGGGAGGGAGACCCAGTACTTC.

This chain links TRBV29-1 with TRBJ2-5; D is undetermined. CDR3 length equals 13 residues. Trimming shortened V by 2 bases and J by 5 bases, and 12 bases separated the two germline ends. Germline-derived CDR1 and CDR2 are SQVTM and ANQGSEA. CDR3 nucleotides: TGCAGCGTTGAACGAGGACGTTGGGAGACCCAGTACTTC. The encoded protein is CSVERGRWETQYF.

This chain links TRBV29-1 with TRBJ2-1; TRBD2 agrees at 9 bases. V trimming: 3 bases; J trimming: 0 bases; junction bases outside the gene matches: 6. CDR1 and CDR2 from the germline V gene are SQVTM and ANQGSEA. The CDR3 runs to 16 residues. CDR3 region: CSVDLAGEGSYNEQFF. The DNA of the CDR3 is TGCAGCGTTGATTTAGCGGGAGAGGGCTCCTACAATGAGCAGTTCTTC.

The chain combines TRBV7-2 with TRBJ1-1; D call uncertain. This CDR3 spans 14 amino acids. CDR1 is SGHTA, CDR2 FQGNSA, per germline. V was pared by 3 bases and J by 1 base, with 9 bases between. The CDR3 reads CASSFNARNTEAFF. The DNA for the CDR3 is TGTGCCAGCAGCTTCAATGCGAGGAACACTGAAGCTTTCTTT.

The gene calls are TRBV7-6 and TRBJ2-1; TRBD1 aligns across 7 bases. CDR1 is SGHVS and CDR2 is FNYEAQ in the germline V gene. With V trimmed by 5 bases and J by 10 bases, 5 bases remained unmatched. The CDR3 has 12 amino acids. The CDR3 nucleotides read TGTGCCAGCAGCCTTGGACAGGCGGAGCAGTTCTTC. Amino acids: CASSLGQAEQFF.

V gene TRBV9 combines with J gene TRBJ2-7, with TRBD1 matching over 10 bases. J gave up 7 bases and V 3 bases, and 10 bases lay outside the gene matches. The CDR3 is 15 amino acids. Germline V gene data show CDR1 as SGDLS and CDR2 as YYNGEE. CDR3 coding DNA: TGTGCCAGCAGCGACGATCCGGGACAGGGGAGGGAGCAGTACTTC. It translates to CASSDDPGQGREQYF.